This T cell receptor (beta chain) derives from a study of blood T cells in healthy people across ages. Overall study results and limits: Diversity was estimated from one million T cells, and these estimates were considered underestimates. The recorded TCR beta diversity per million T cells decreased in a roughly linear manner with age. Relative to aged donors, long-lived donors carried more naive CD4+ cells and displayed higher diversity. Any changes in expanded clonotypes were possibly confounded, as donor CMV status remained unknown.

This clonotype was seen a handful of times. Its antigen is as yet unknown. A sample-barcoded 5' primer and a J-beta primer mix were used in a second PCR of roughly 6 to 11 cycles. One entry per CDR3 protein results from TCRdb running MiXCR on the 5' RACE reads. The profile shows hundreds of thousands of distinct CDR3 sequences, under 45% of them singletons. Germline V gene data show CDR1 as MDHEN and CDR2 as SYDVKM. Trimming cost V 5 bases and J 2 bases, with 8 bases left between them. This CDR3 contains 13 residues. The origin of this receptor is a man aged 60 to 69 in good health. Sequencing was performed on blood. The chain uses TRBV28 and TRBJ2-3; D is uncertain. CDR3 DNA: TGTGCCAGCAGTCAACCGTCCACAGATACGCAGTATTTT. This encodes CASSQPSTDTQYF.